This T cell receptor beta chain is from a study of human T cells and chemical hapten exposure (dated by TCRdb to 2020 to 2023). Turning to the overall study: For sensitization, 2% DPC in acetone was applied to a roughly 2 cm by roughly 2 cm area of upper inner arm skin. Throughout the study period of about 25 weeks, patients also received therapeutic DPC doses to the scalp every week. Blood was sampled from patients pre-sensitization (week 0) and at 2, 6 and about 24 weeks after DPC sensitization. Libraries were pooled for sequencing, and per-sample TCR yields varied mainly because of small differences in library volumes within the pool. Some 29 alopecia patients provided blood for TCR sequencing at one to four time points (pre-sensitization, 2, 6 and 24 weeks). Patch testing on the upper back used Finn chambers containing 0.01% DPC, with scoring done after 6 days according to International Contact Dermatitis Research Group standards. The patient cohort, mostly female, included alopecia areata with under or over 50% scalp involvement, alopecia totalis and alopecia universalis. In alopecia patients, the study followed how the peripheral blood TCR repertoire changed in vivo over primary and secondary sensitization to diphenylcyclopropenone (DPC), a hapten.

The label giving this sample's time point can be read as: patch test 2, 6 weeks after DPC sensitization. The sample's treatment or condition label, in plain terms: therapeutic diphenylcyclopropenone sensitization with weekly scalp DPC. At every patch-test visit, the blood draw took place before the patch test was put on. To be eligible, patients had to be aged 18 to 70, diagnosed with alopecia and judged suitable for DPC therapy, while pregnant patients were excluded. Unfractionated whole blood was collected in Tempus Blood RNA tubes, and total RNA was extracted from that blood. Overall study outcomes, separate from this receptor: After repeated subsampling, the strength of the expansion versus patch-test correlation and the threshold at which it became significant changed. Patch test score was positively correlated with the number of PT1 expanded TCRs, with significance at thresholds 8, 16 and 32 but not at 4. Expanded TCRs formed significantly more large CDR3 similarity clusters than pre-sensitization or healthy control sets, consistent with antigen-driven responses. Because every patient had alopecia, a presumed autoimmune disease, the patients' immune response might differ from that of healthy individuals. DPC sensitization did not change how many TCRs were above 1 in 1000 frequency, and no evidence was found of alterations in global repertoire structure.

Receptor libraries were prepared by RACE. Instrument used: NextSeq 500. During library preparation, unique molecular identifiers were attached to individual cDNA molecules so that TCRs could be counted quantitatively and reproducibly. Both TCR alpha and TCR beta chains were sequenced from each blood RNA sample. For the original study's pipeline: The median number of TCRs per sample was over 95,000, ranging from about 20,000 to 750,000. V, J and CDR3 annotation of the TCR reads was performed with the Decombinator software suite. For the PS versus PT1 abundance plots, all samples were subsampled to the same number of TCRs (28,000). TCRs were defined as expanded if absent before sensitization and observed at least eight times at the 2-week time point. TCRdb reprocessing: public reads trimmed at Q25 with fastp, clones called with MiXCR, in-frame beta chains kept. Entries that share a CDR3 protein sequence are merged under the most common genes and DNA. The V and J calls, along with clone size, are taken from TCRdb and not from the paper's own processing. In all, the sample holds over 85,000 distinct CDR3 sequences, and 9.3% of those were seen once. About 2% of the sample lies in the top ten.

In this sample, this clonotype turned up many times. No cognate antigen has been identified for it. No much larger clonotype is one base removed from it; base qualities were not supplied. The clonotype originates from a woman in her 40s with alopecia areata. Some clones in this sample may be carry-over from other donors' samples. Here the sequenced sample was whole blood, taken in connection with sensitization to the hapten diphenylcyclopropenone (DPC).

For the CDR3, the sequence is CASTPKEGPYEQYF. The bases are TGTGCCAGCACTCCGAAAGAGGGGCCGTACGAGCAGTACTTC. Here the chain combines TRBV6-2 or TRBV6-3 and TRBJ2-7; the D region is possibly TRBD1 or TRBD2, each matching across 5 bases. The CDR3, from cysteine to phenylalanine, totals 14 residues. Just CDR3 DNA is preserved here, 42 bases in frame from base 1. Taken from the germline V gene, the CDR1 and CDR2 loops are MNHEY and SVGEGT. V is shortened by 7 bases, J by 4 bases, and the region joining them spans 17 bases.